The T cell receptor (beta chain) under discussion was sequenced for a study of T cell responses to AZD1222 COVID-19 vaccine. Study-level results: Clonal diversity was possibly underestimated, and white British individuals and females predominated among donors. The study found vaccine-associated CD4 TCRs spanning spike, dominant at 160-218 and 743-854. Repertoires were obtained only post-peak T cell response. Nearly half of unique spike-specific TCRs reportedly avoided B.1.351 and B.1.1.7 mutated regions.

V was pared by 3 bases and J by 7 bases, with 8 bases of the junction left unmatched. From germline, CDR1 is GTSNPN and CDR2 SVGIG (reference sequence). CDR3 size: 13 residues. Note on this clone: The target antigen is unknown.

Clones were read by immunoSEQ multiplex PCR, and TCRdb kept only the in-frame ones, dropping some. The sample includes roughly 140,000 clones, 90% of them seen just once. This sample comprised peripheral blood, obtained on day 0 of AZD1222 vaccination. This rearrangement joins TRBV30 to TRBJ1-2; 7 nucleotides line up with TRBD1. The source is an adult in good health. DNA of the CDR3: TGTGCCTGGAGGTCGAGGGGGCACGGTGGCTACACCTTC. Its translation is CAWRSRGHGGYTF.